This T cell receptor beta chain was documented in a study of T-cell memory formation after mild COVID-19. There are 14 residues in the CDR3. V was pared by 4 bases and J by 8 bases, with 10 bases of the junction left unmatched. CDR1 is SGDLS, CDR2 YYNGEE, per germline. Employing constant-segment primers, 5'RACE generated TCR alpha and TCR beta cDNA libraries bearing sample barcodes and UMIs. In TCRdb, the 5' RACE reads were re-called with MiXCR into one record per CDR3 protein. The data show roughly 410,000 distinct CDR3 sequences, 24% seen once. This clonotype was recorded a few times. Its antigen is unidentified. Regarding the study as a whole: Day 15 to 85 contracting clones showed balanced CD4/CD8; day 15 to 37 expanders favored CD4+. Detection of some responders pre-infection suggested pre-existing cross-reactive memory T cells participated.

This sequence was found in an adult woman who had mild COVID-19 (a few samples of this study predate the infection). Cell type and time point are not known. The sequencing sample was made of PBMCs or a T cell subset sorted from them (not recorded which). The chain links TRBV9 to TRBJ1-1; the match to TRBD1 covers 8 bases. The CDR3 DNA reads as TGTGCCAGCAGCCCCTCTGGGACAGGCACCGAAGCTTTCTTT. As protein: CASSPSGTGTEAFF. Full variable domain (rest looked up from reference TRBV9 and TRBJ1-1): DSGVTQTPKHLITATGQRVTLRCSPRSGDLSVYWYQQSLDQGLQFLIQYYNGEERAKGNILERFSAQQFPDLHSELNLSSLELGDSALYFCASSPSGTGTEAFFGQGTRLTVV.